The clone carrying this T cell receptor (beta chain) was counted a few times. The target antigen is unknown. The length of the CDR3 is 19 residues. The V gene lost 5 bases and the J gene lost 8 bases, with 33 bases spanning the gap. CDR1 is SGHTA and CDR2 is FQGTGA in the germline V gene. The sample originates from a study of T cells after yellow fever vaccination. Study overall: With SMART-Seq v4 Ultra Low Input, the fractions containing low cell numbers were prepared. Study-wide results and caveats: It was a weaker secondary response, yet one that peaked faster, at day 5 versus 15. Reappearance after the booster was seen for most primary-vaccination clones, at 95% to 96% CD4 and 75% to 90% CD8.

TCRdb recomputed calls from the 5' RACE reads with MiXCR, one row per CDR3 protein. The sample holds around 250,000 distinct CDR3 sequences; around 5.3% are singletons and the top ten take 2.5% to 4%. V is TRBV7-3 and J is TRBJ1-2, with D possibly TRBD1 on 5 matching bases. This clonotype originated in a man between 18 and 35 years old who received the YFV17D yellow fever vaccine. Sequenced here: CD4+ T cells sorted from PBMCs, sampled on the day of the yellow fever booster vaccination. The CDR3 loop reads CASSPSGAPGRAAGGGYTF. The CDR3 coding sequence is TGTGCCAGCAGCCCTTCCGGAGCACCGGGCAGGGCCGCCGGGGGAGGCTACACCTTC.